This passage covers 27 T cell receptor beta chains from one sample sequenced in a study of blood T cells in healthy people across ages. With a J-beta primer mix and a sample-barcoded 5' primer, a second PCR ran 7 to 11 cycles. TCRdb reprocessed the 5' RACE reads with MiXCR, giving one entry per CDR3 protein. The sample lists 850,000 to 1,100,000 distinct CDR3 sequences, 30% to 40% seen once, with less than 15% in the top ten. Sequencing was done on a sample of blood. The receptor source for this set is a man aged 18-30 years in good health.

This clonotype was seen a few times. This chain connects TRBV4-1 to TRBJ1-2, with D maybe TRBD1 (5 bases). CDR3 length: 17 residues. V gave up 0 bases and J gave up 0 bases, with 14 bases separating them. Germline V gene lookup returns CDR1 MGHRA and CDR2 YSYEKL. CDR3: CASSQERGVLTNYGYTF. The DNA for the CDR3 is TGCGCCAGCAGCCAAGAAAGGGGCGTCCTTACTAACTATGGCTACACCTTC.

This clonotype has more than one count but fewer than ten. The chain employs TRBV4-1 and TRBJ2-7; the D gene is possibly TRBD2 (5 bases). Looked up from germline, CDR1 is MGHRA and CDR2 is YSYEKL. Trimming took off 1 base at V and 5 bases at J, with 9 bases between the two ends. The CDR3 covers 13 residues. The CDR3 region has the DNA TGCGCCAGCAGCCAAGTTGGAGGAAACGAGCAGTACTTC. The encoded protein is CASSQVGGNEQYF.

This clonotype came up a few times. The rearrangement links TRBV7-9 to TRBJ2-1; maybe TRBD1 (5 bases). Germline values: CDR1 SEHNR, CDR2 FQNEAQ (reference sequence). The CDR3 spans 12 residues. V lost 3 bases and J 6 bases, leaving 6 bases between the germline ends. The CDR3 nucleotides read TGTGCCAGCAGCTTCAGGGCCAATGAGCAGTTCTTC. Translation: CASSFRANEQFF.

This clonotype came up a few times. The genes are TRBV29-1 and TRBJ1-2, with D maybe TRBD1 (5 bases). This CDR3 has 16 residues. The germline CDR1 and CDR2 sequences are SQVTM and ANQGSEA. V was trimmed by 3 bases and J by 0 bases, leaving 17 bases between them. The CDR3 DNA is TGCAGCGTTGACCGGAGCAGGGCGTTAGCTAACTATGGCTACACCTTC. This translates into CSVDRSRALANYGYTF.

This clonotype was detected only a few times. The rearrangement links TRBV20-1 to TRBJ1-2; 9 nucleotides align to TRBD1. The CDR3 covers 15 residues. In germline, CDR1 is DFQATT, CDR2 SNEGSKA (reference sequence). With 1 base clipped from V and 4 bases from J, the junction kept 7 bases outside the gene matches. The CDR3 is CSARAGQGSPYGYTF. CDR3 in DNA: TGCAGTGCTAGAGCGGGACAGGGTTCCCCCTATGGCTACACCTTC.

The chain combines TRBV7-2 with TRBJ2-7, with unresolved D. Germline CDR1 is SGHTA and CDR2 is FQGNSA. Trimming shortened V by 5 bases and J by 3 bases, and 14 bases separated the two germline ends. The CDR3 contains 14 residues. The CDR3 nucleotides read TGTGCCAGCAGCCTTCCTTGGCAGAGCTACGAGCAGTACTTC. Its protein is CASSLPWQSYEQYF. Full variable domain (missing parts from reference TRBV7-2 and TRBJ2-7): GAGVSQSPSNKVTEKGKDVELRCDPISGHTALYWYRQSLGQGLEFLIYFQGNSAPDKSGLPSDRFSAERTGGSVSTLTIQRTQQEDSAVYLCASSLPWQSYEQYFGPGTRLTVT.

This chain joins TRBV30 and TRBJ1-2, with D unclear. The CDR3 has 11 residues. Looked up from germline, CDR1 is GTSNPN and CDR2 is SVGIG (reference sequence). Trimming shortened V by 5 bases and J by 0 bases, and 4 bases separated the two germline ends. CDR3 region: CAWGSNYGYTF. CDR3 DNA: TGTGCCTGGGGGTCTAACTATGGCTACACCTTC.

This clonotype was recorded at least ten times. The chain has TRBV6-6 and TRBJ1-2; no clear D gene. The CDR3 consists of 12 residues. V lost 6 bases and J lost 5, with 10 bases in between. Per the germline V gene, CDR1 is MNHNY and CDR2 is SVGAGI (reference sequence). CDR3 protein: CASSPDVYGYTF. The CDR3 nucleotides are TGTGCCAGCAGCCCAGACGTATATGGCTACACCTTC.

This chain uses TRBV20-1 with TRBJ1-2; no clear D. V was cut by 4 bases and J by 0 bases, with 12 bases left in between. Germline CDR1 DFQATT, CDR2 SNEGSKA (reference sequence). The CDR3 runs 14 residues. This CDR3 reads CSANSPSANYGYTF. The CDR3 bases are TGCAGTGCTAATTCCCCATCGGCTAACTATGGCTACACCTTC.

The gene calls are TRBV12-3 or TRBV12-4 and TRBJ1-5; D uncertain. CDR3 size: 13 residues. The germline V and J ends were trimmed by 6 bases and 1 base, with 7 bases remaining between them. In DNA form, the CDR3 reads TGTGCCAGCAGATTGAACAGCAATCAGCCCCAGCATTTT. Encoded protein: CASRLNSNQPQHF.

V gene TRBV20-1 combines with J gene TRBJ1-4, with D unresolved. V dropped 3 bases and J dropped 0 bases, with 5 bases sitting between them. The CDR3 covers 13 residues. The germline V gene has CDR1 DFQATT and CDR2 SNEGSKA (reference sequence). The CDR3 loop reads CSASTTTNEKLFF. The CDR3 DNA reads TGCAGTGCTAGCACAACAACTAATGAAAAACTGTTTTTT.

This clonotype was seen a few times. The rearrangement links TRBV6-1 to TRBJ2-3; D unclear. V was cut by 4 bases and J by 5 bases, with 10 bases left in between. Germline CDR1 reads MNHNS; CDR2 reads SASEGT. CDR3 size: 13 residues. DNA of the CDR3: TGTGCCAGCAGTGTACTCCCACAAGATACGCAGTATTTT. Its protein is CASSVLPQDTQYF.

The chain combines TRBV12-3 or TRBV12-4 with TRBJ1-1; D is uncertain. Trimming pared 0 bases from V and 6 bases from J, leaving 8 bases between. The CDR3 loop spans 13 amino acids. The CDR3, as DNA: TGTGCCAGCAGTTTAGCTTCTGTGGCTGAAGCTTTCTTT. This codes for CASSLASVAEAFF.

This chain uses TRBV3-1 with TRBJ2-1, with D maybe TRBD1 (7 bases). This CDR3 has 15 amino acids. Trimming took 0 bases from V and 4 from J, leaving 10 bases between them. Germline V gene data show CDR1 as LGHDT and CDR2 as YNNKEL (reference sequence). The CDR3: CASSQDQGGYNEQFF. The CDR3 DNA sequence: TGTGCCAGCAGCCAAGACCAGGGGGGATACAATGAGCAGTTCTTC.

This clonotype was seen once. One end of the junction does not line up with germline, which may come from a read error. The gene calls are TRBV29-1 and TRBJ1-1; TRBD1 aligns across 9 bases. CDR3 length: 13 residues. CDR1 is SQVTM, CDR2 ANQGSEA, per germline. For the CDR3, the DNA is TGCAGCGTCGGGACAGGGCGGGACACTGGAGCTTTCTTT. This sequence encodes CSVGTGRDTGAFF.

The rearrangement links TRBV20-1 to TRBJ1-4; D is undetermined. The CDR3 is made up of 15 amino acids. Germline loops: CDR1 DFQATT, CDR2 SNEGSKA (reference sequence). The V and J ends lost 0 bases and 2 bases respectively, with 10 bases between them. CDR3 region: CSARDPGSTNEKLFF. The CDR3 bases are TGCAGTGCTAGAGATCCAGGTAGCACTAATGAAAAACTGTTTTTT.

The V gene is TRBV6-1, the J gene TRBJ1-5; no firm D call. Trimming removed 6 bases at V and 4 bases at J, with 16 bases between. Germline V lookup: CDR1 MNHNS, CDR2 SASEGT. The CDR3 contains 15 residues. The CDR3 is CASRRETGVNQPQHF. The CDR3 DNA follows: TGTGCCAGCAGGAGGGAGACGGGAGTTAATCAGCCCCAGCATTTT.

The CDR3 sequence is CASRRDRREKLFF. Written as DNA, the CDR3 is TGTGCCAGCAGAAGAGACCGGAGGGAAAAACTGTTTTTT. The chain is built from TRBV12-3 or TRBV12-4 and TRBJ1-4, with unresolved D. The CDR3 length is 13 residues. V dropped 6 bases and J dropped 8 bases, with 13 bases sitting between them.

This clonotype was seen many times. This CDR3 reads CSAKESSNQPQHF. The CDR3 coding sequence is TGCAGTGCAAAAGAGTCTAGCAATCAGCCCCAGCATTTT. The chain carries TRBV20-1 and TRBJ1-5, with no clear D. Per germline, CDR1 DFQATT and CDR2 SNEGSKA (reference sequence). The CDR3 is 13 amino acids. V lost 6 bases to trimming and J lost 0 bases, with 9 bases between them.

This clonotype was seen more than once but under ten times. The chain uses TRBV2 and TRBJ1-6, with TRBD1 matching over 8 bases. The J segment lost 4 bases and the V segment lost 6 bases, leaving 8 bases of the junction unmatched. Germline-derived CDR1 and CDR2 are SNHLY and FYNNEI. This CDR3 has 16 amino acids. Written as DNA, the CDR3 is TGTGCCAGCAGAGACGACAGGGGCGGATATAATTCACCCCTCCACTTT. Its protein product is CASRDDRGGYNSPLHF.

This clonotype was counted many times. At one boundary the junction diverges from the germline segment, which might be a read error. The CDR3 region has the DNA TGCGCCAGCAGCCAAGATCGTCGCGATACGCAGTATTTT. It yields the protein CASSQDRRDTQYF. The rearrangement links TRBV4-2 to TRBJ2-3; D is unclear. Germline V gene sequence: CDR1 LGHNA, CDR2 YNFKEQ. The CDR3 runs 13 residues.

V gene TRBV5-1 combines with J gene TRBJ2-7; 11 positions match TRBD1. J gave up 7 bases and V 4 bases, and 10 bases lay outside the gene matches. The CDR3 runs to 15 residues. Germline CDR1 and CDR2: SGHRS and YFSETQ. The CDR3 sequence: CASSPLRTGGHEQYF. The CDR3, as DNA: TGCGCCAGCAGCCCCCTAAGGACAGGGGGCCATGAGCAGTACTTC.

The V gene is TRBV29-1, the J gene TRBJ2-7, with D maybe TRBD1 (6 bases). V lost 0 bases to trimming and J lost 7 bases, with 16 bases between them. CDR3 length: 14 residues. CDR1 is SQVTM, CDR2 ANQGSEA, per germline. The DNA of the CDR3 is TGCAGCGTTGAAGATCTGGGGGCGAGAAATGAGCAGTACTTC. Its translation is CSVEDLGARNEQYF.

This clonotype appeared many times. The V and J genes are TRBV5-1 and TRBJ2-7, with a tentative D call TRBD2 (7 bases). V was clipped by 2 bases and J by 2 bases, with 14 bases between them. Germline V gives CDR1 SGHRS, CDR2 YFSETQ. This CDR3 has 15 amino acids. The CDR3 here is CASSLSGTFTYEQYF. The CDR3 region has the DNA TGCGCCAGCAGCTTAAGCGGGACATTTACCTACGAGCAGTACTTC. The complete variable domain, with remaining parts taken from reference TRBV5-1 and TRBJ2-7, reads KAGVTQTPRYLIKTRGQQVTLSCSPISGHRSVSWYQQTPGQGLQFLFEYFSETQRNKGNFPGRFSGRQFSNSRSEMNVSTLELGDSALYLCASSLSGTFTYEQYFGPGTRLTVT.

Concerning this clonotype: An end of the junction does not agree with germline; a read error may underlie this. The gene calls are TRBV7-9 and TRBJ1-5; D may be TRBD1 (5 bases). The CDR3 is 15 amino acids. Germline V gives CDR1 SEHNR, CDR2 FQNEAQ (reference sequence). CDR3 loop: CASSLQGSGNQLQHF. In DNA form, the CDR3 reads TGTGCCAGCAGCTTACAGGGAAGTGGCAATCAGCTCCAGCATTTT. Full variable domain (missing parts from reference TRBV7-9 and TRBJ1-5): DTGVSQNPRHKITKRGQNVTFRCDPISEHNRLYWYRQTLGQGPEFLTYFQNEAQLEKSRLLSDRFSAERPKGSFSTLEIQRTEQGDSAMYLCASSLQGSGNQLQHFGDGTRLSIL.

The rearrangement joins TRBV2 to TRBJ2-7, with a weak D call TRBD2 (7 bases). The germline CDR1 and CDR2 sequences are SNHLY and FYNNEI. CDR3 size: 15 residues. V was shortened by 6 bases and J by 2 bases, with 17 bases between the two germline ends. CDR3 region: CASSSYGGGPYEQYF. The CDR3 DNA is TGTGCCAGCAGCTCCTATGGGGGGGGCCCCTACGAGCAGTACTTC. The full variable domain, completed using reference TRBV2 and TRBJ2-7, is EPEVTQTPSHQVTQMGQEVILRCVPISNHLYFYWYRQILGQKVEFLVSFYNNEISEKSEIFDDQFSVERPDGSNFTLKIRSTKLEDSAMYFCASSSYGGGPYEQYFGPGTRLTVT.

V gene TRBV10-3 combines with J gene TRBJ1-5; D is uncertain. CDR1 is ENHRY and CDR2 is SYGVKD in the germline V gene. The CDR3 contains 14 residues. The germline V and J ends were trimmed by 2 bases and 3 bases, with 8 bases remaining between them. DNA of the CDR3: TGTGCCATCAGTGAGGCCATTCACAATCAGCCCCAGCATTTT. Translation gives CAISEAIHNQPQHF.